The clone carrying this T cell receptor (beta chain) was seen a few times. Its specificity is unknown. Germline CDR1 reads SQVTM; CDR2 reads ANQGSEA. V shed 4 bases and J shed 2 bases, with 8 bases lying between them. CDR3 length: 12 residues. This specimen belongs to a study of CD8 T cells in ankylosing spondylitis. The study, taken as a whole, reports: What seemed typical of ankylosing spondylitis blood was a TCR beta motif built from 8 or 9 highly homologous variants.

TCRdb used MiXCR to reprocess the 5' RACE reads, holding one entry per CDR3 protein. The table records approximately 540,000 distinct CDR3 sequences, roughly 13% of them present only once. V gene TRBV29-1 combines with J gene TRBJ1-1, with D possibly TRBD1 on 5 matching bases. This clonotype was sampled from a male donor with ankylosing spondylitis. The sample comprised blood, either unsorted or a sorted T cell fraction (not recorded which). DNA of the CDR3: TGCAGCGTTGCGCAGGGTAACACTGAAGCTTTCTTT. Translated: CSVAQGNTEAFF.